Following are 25 T cell receptor beta chains from one sample sequenced in a study of control samples from healthy donors and cancer patients (dated by TCRdb to the early 2020s). Library generation was performed with the immunoSEQ multiplex PCR assay. TCRdb carries this immuneACCESS record with in-frame sequences only. Its versions omit some clonotypes, under half of them owing to an unresolved V gene in the studies checked, with the rest unexplained. The sample records about 76,000 clones, approximately 88% of which are singletons. Of the sample, over 8% falls within the top ten clones. Source material: PBMCs. The receptors were sampled from a woman aged 50 to 60 with colorectal cancer.

V and J are TRBV6-2 or TRBV6-3 and TRBJ2-7; D not resolved. The CDR3 totals 15 residues. Deletions cut 0 bases from V and 0 bases from J, with 9 bases between. The germline gives CDR1 MNHEY, CDR2 SVGEGT. The CDR3 coding sequence is TGTGCCAGCAGTTACTCGGCAGGCGACTCCTACGAGCAGTACGTC. Translating it yields CASSYSAGDSYEQYV.

The sample holds a few counts of this clone. V is TRBV21-1 and J is TRBJ2-7; the listed D gene, TRBD1, was not tested against the DNA. TRBV21-1 is a documented pseudogene. This CDR3 has 18 residues. The CDR3, as DNA: TGTGCCAGCAGCAAAGGGCACAGGGGGGAGTCGAGCTCCTACGAGCAGTACGTC. This sequence encodes CASSKGHRGESSSYEQYV.

This clone appeared a few times. The chain has TRBV10-1 and TRBJ1-2; D not resolved. Per the germline V gene, CDR1 is WNHNN and CDR2 is SYGVQD (reference sequence). Trimming pared 4 bases from V and 2 bases from J, leaving 8 bases between. The CDR3 extends over 13 amino acids. CDR3 protein: CASSVSINYGYTF. CDR3 in DNA: TGCGCCAGCAGTGTATCGATCAACTATGGCTACACCTTC.

In DNA, the CDR3 is TGTGCCAGCAGTTACGGCACGGCTGCTAACTATGGCTACACCTTC. The encoded protein is CASSYGTAANYGYTF. This chain uses TRBV6-5 with TRBJ1-2, with D uncertain. The CDR3 spans 15 residues. Deletions cut 2 bases from V and 0 bases from J, with 10 bases between. The germline CDR1 and CDR2 sequences are MNHEY and SVGAGI.

The chain is built from TRBV24-1 and TRBJ2-3, with D possibly being TRBD1 (6 bases). The CDR3 sequence is 15 residues long. Trimming removed 4 bases at V and 2 bases at J, with 12 bases between. Germline CDR1 reads KGHDR; CDR2 reads SFDVKD. CDR3 DNA: TGTGCCACCAGTGACTATGGACAGCCCACAGATACGCAGTATTTT. This translates into CATSDYGQPTDTQYF.

This rearrangement joins TRBV6-5 to TRBJ2-7; D might be TRBD1 (6 bases). The CDR3 sequence is 14 residues long. Trimming shortened V by 6 bases and J by 3 bases, and 15 bases separated the two germline ends. Germline values: CDR1 MNHEY, CDR2 SVGAGI. This CDR3 is CASSAPGQNYEQYV. The CDR3 bases are TGTGCCAGCAGCGCTCCGGGACAAAACTACGAGCAGTACGTC.

V and J are TRBV28 and TRBJ1-4; D unresolved. The CDR3 runs to 15 residues. V lost 1 base and J lost 7, with 13 bases in between. The germline gives CDR1 MDHEN, CDR2 SYDVKM. CDR3 residues: CASSLFPSGGEKLFF. The CDR3 region has the DNA TGTGCCAGCAGTTTATTTCCCTCAGGAGGTGAAAAACTGTTTTTT.

The chain couples TRBV15 to TRBJ1-1, with D perhaps TRBD1 (5 bases). Trimming left V 6 bases short and J 1 base short, with 12 bases between. The germline V gene encodes CDR1 LNHNV and CDR2 YYDKDF (reference sequence). The CDR3 consists of 14 residues. Here the CDR3 reads CATRGEGGNTEAFF. The CDR3 DNA reads as TGTGCCACCAGAGGGGAGGGAGGGAACACTGAAGCTTTCTTT.

The rearrangement uses TRBV1 and TRBJ2-7; TRBD2 was called by the table and not checked on the DNA. TRBV1 is assigned pseudogene status. The CDR3 is 12 amino acids. This CDR3 is CTSKRLAGVQYV. The CDR3 DNA follows: TGCACCAGCAAGCGACTAGCGGGGGTGCAGTACGTC.

The chain carries TRBV3-1 (or the pseudogene TRBV3-2) and TRBJ1-1, with D uncertain. There are 14 residues in the CDR3. CDR1 LGHDT and CDR2 YNNKEL come from the germline V gene (reference sequence). Trimming left V 2 bases short and J 1 base short, with 8 bases between. The CDR3 DNA follows: TGTGCCAGCAGCCAAACGACATGGAACACTGAAGCTTTCTTT. This gives the protein CASSQTTWNTEAFF.

V gene TRBV10-2 combines with J gene TRBJ1-5; D gene unclear. Germline lookup yields CDR1 WSHSY and CDR2 SAAADI. The CDR3 has 15 amino acids. V lost 4 bases and J lost 0, with 10 bases in between. The CDR3 DNA sequence: TGCGCCAGCAGTGTAGGGTTGGGTAGCAATCAGCCCCAGCATTTT. It specifies CASSVGLGSNQPQHF.

This chain connects TRBV2 to TRBJ2-7; 7 bases fit TRBD1. Germline V lookup: CDR1 SNHLY, CDR2 FYNNEI. V shed 4 bases, J shed 4 bases, and the junction held 1 base outside the gene matches. CDR3 size: 12 residues. This CDR3 reads CASSGQGYEQYV. In nucleotides, the CDR3 is TGTGCCAGCAGTGGACAGGGATACGAGCAGTACGTC.

The chain joins TRBV19 to TRBJ2-2, with D perhaps TRBD1 (6 bases). This CDR3 is 13 amino acids long. Trimming left V 5 bases short and J 11 bases short, with 15 bases between. The germline V gene encodes CDR1 LNHDA and CDR2 SQIVND (reference sequence). This CDR3 reads CASSSYRERELFF. CDR3 DNA: TGTGCCAGTAGTTCCTACAGGGAACGAGAGCTGTTTTTT.

This clone was detected a few times. The chain combines TRBV6-1 with TRBJ1-1; D not resolved. V lost 2 bases, J lost 2 bases, and 12 bases lay in between. CDR1 MNHNS and CDR2 SASEGT come from the germline V gene. The CDR3 runs 15 residues. The CDR3 DNA is TGTGCCAGCAGTGAACGACGGACGGTAAACACTGAAGCTTTCTTT. Protein product: CASSERRTVNTEAFF.

The chain is built from TRBV12-3 or TRBV12-4 and TRBJ1-2; 9 positions match TRBD1. The CDR3 length is 13 residues. V trimming: 3 bases; J trimming: 4 bases; junction bases outside the gene matches: 0. The DNA for the CDR3 is TGTGCCAGCAGTTTGACAGGGGGCTATGGCTACACCTTC. Protein product: CASSLTGGYGYTF.

The chain has TRBV10-2 and TRBJ1-4; D gene uncertain. Germline lookup yields CDR1 WSHSY and CDR2 SAAADI. Trimming removed 4 bases at V and 6 bases at J, with 12 bases between. The CDR3 spans 14 residues. The chain's CDR3 is CASSVNSRYEKLFF. CDR3 coding DNA: TGCGCCAGCAGTGTAAACAGCCGCTATGAAAAACTGTTTTTT.

The chain couples TRBV9 to TRBJ1-1, with D hard to call. The germline CDR1 and CDR2 sequences are SGDLS and YYNGEE. The V and J ends lost 1 base and 2 bases respectively, with 6 bases between them. This CDR3 is 13 amino acids long. The CDR3 DNA is TGTGCCAGCAGCGTAAACGCAAACACTGAAGCTTTCTTT. Translation: CASSVNANTEAFF. Full variable domain (outside the CDR3, taken from reference TRBV9 and TRBJ1-1): DSGVTQTPKHLITATGQRVTLRCSPRSGDLSVYWYQQSLDQGLQFLIQYYNGEERAKGNILERFSAQQFPDLHSELNLSSLELGDSALYFCASSVNANTEAFFGQGTRLTVV.

The gene calls are TRBV2 and TRBJ2-7; 7 nucleotides agree with TRBD2. From germline, CDR1 is SNHLY and CDR2 FYNNEI. The trim removed 5 bases at V and 6 bases at J, leaving 7 bases unmatched. The CDR3 consists of 13 residues. The CDR3 DNA reads TGTGCCAGCAGTCCGCGTTGGGGGGGCGAGCAGTACGTC. Its protein is CASSPRWGGEQYV.

This sequence joins TRBV30 and TRBJ1-6, with D hard to call. The CDR3 totals 16 residues. Germline V CDR1 and CDR2: GTSNPN, SVGIG (reference sequence). Deletions cut 5 bases from V and 0 bases from J, with 14 bases between. In nucleotides, the CDR3 is TGTGCCTGGGCCCTTACCACAGTCTCCTATAATTCACCCCTCCACTTT. Its translation: CAWALTTVSYNSPLHF.

V and J are TRBV30 and TRBJ2-3; 8 bases are shared with TRBD2. The CDR3 has 13 amino acids. Unmatched junction bases numbered 2, after V lost 6 bases and J lost 0 bases. Looked up from germline, CDR1 is GTSNPN and CDR2 is SVGIG (reference sequence). As DNA, the CDR3 is TGTGCCTGTAGCGGGACGAGCACAGATACGCAGTATTTT. Translation gives CACSGTSTDTQYF.

J is TRBJ2-6 and V is TRBV6-2 or TRBV6-3; 8 nucleotides align to TRBD1. Trimming cost V 4 bases and J 0 bases; bases outside gene matches: 5. Germline V gives CDR1 MNHEY, CDR2 SVGEGT. The CDR3 has 17 amino acids. The CDR3, as DNA: TGTGCCAGCAGTTTACCAGGGGGCCTCTCTGGGGCCAACGTCCTGACTTTC. As protein: CASSLPGGLSGANVLTF.

The genes are TRBV7-9 and TRBJ2-5; 7 bases map to TRBD2. The CDR3 extends over 17 amino acids. The V and J ends lost 5 bases and 0 bases, in that order; junction bases with no gene match: 12. Looked up from germline, CDR1 is SEHNR and CDR2 is FQNEAQ (reference sequence). The CDR3 coding sequence is TGTGCCAGCAGCATTAGGGGAGCGGGGAAAGACCAAGAGACCCAGTACTTC. Translating it yields CASSIRGAGKDQETQYF.

This clone has just one count. V is TRBV7-2 and J is TRBJ1-6, with D possibly TRBD1 on 5 matching bases. CDR3 size: 14 residues. The V gene lost 4 bases and the J gene lost 10 bases, with 14 bases spanning the gap. The germline V gene encodes CDR1 SGHTA and CDR2 FQGNSA. The CDR3 reads CASSWQGIDSPLHF. CDR3 coding DNA: TGTGCCAGCAGCTGGCAGGGAATTGACTCACCCCTCCACTTT.

The chain couples TRBV27 to TRBJ1-2, with TRBD1 as a possible D gene (6 bases). CDR1 and CDR2 (germline): MNHEY, SMNVEV (reference sequence). This CDR3 is built from 14 residues. Between the trimmed V and J ends, which lost 4 bases and 5 bases, there was a span of 14 bases. CDR3 nucleotides: TGTGCCAGCAGTTGGGGCAGGGGCGATTATGGCTACACCTTC. Protein: CASSWGRGDYGYTF.

V and J are TRBV6-2 or TRBV6-3 and TRBJ1-6, with TRBD1 identical over 9 bases. Germline assignment: CDR1 MNHEY and CDR2 SVGEGT. The CDR3 is 14 residues long. Trimming at V came to 5 bases and at J to 16 bases, leaving 12 bases not matched to a gene. The CDR3 loop reads CASSNPGQGNGLHF. The CDR3 DNA reads TGTGCCAGCAGTAACCCGGGACAGGGAAACGGTCTCCACTTT.